This T cell receptor beta chain was sequenced for a study of T-cell reconstitution after alpha-beta-depleted transplantation in children. Researchers prepared the TCRbeta library using unique molecular identifiers, the study reports. TCRdb re-derived calls from the PCR reads in MiXCR, one entry per CDR3 protein. Of approximately 400,000 distinct CDR3 sequences in the sample, around 9.9% were seen once. This CDR3 has 14 amino acids. The V and J ends lost 1 base and 7 bases respectively, with 10 bases between them. Germline CDR1 reads SGHAT; CDR2 reads FQNNGV. The receptor was derived from a human donor who donated a stem cell graft to a child with acute myeloid leukemia. The chain joins TRBV11-2 to TRBJ2-2, with D possibly matching TRBD1 (5 bases). The sequencing here drew on PBMCs from the stem cell graft donor, taken from the stem cell graft. The CDR3 DNA follows: TGTGCCAGCAGCTTAGGTCAGGGTCTCGGGGAGCTGTTTTTT. This sequence encodes CASSLGQGLGELFF.